This section outlines one T cell receptor beta chain sequence together with its context. The antigen remains unidentified. Data came from immunoSEQ multiplex PCR; TCRdb stores just in-frame clones and leaves some out. The sample shows about 39,000 clones, about three quarters of them seen only once. V shed 5 bases, J shed 6 bases, and the junction held 6 bases outside the gene matches. The CDR3 has 14 residues. Per germline, CDR1 LNHDA and CDR2 SQIVND (reference sequence). The sample is drawn from a study of STAT3 mutations in large granular lymphocyte leukemia. Study-level background: Roughly half the longitudinally sequenced T-LGLL patients had canonical STAT3 mutations. Findings and limits, study-wide: In T-cell large granular lymphocyte leukemia, about half of patients showed multiple immunodominant subclonotypes.

Sequenced input: PBMCs. This chain joins TRBV19 and TRBJ1-5, with TRBD1 matching 8 bases. This receptor was obtained from a human donor with T large granular lymphocyte leukemia. Some clones in this sample may be carry-over from other donors' samples. CDR3 DNA: TGTGCCAGTAGTCAGGGGGCCAGGATTCAGCCCCAGCATTTT. This encodes CASSQGARIQPQHF. The whole variable domain, remainder taken from reference TRBV19 and TRBJ1-5, is DGGITQSPKYLFRKEGQNVTLSCEQNLNHDAMYWYRQDPGQGLRLIYYSQIVNDFQKGDIAEGYSVSREKKESFPLTVTSAQKNPTAFYLCASSQGARIQPQHFGDGTRLSIL.